The 2 T cell receptor beta chains below come from one sample, sequenced in a study of CD8+ T cells in alopecia areata. Treatment noted: oral pan-JAK inhibitor, 5-10 mg twice daily. TCR sequencing used cDNA made by reverse transcription of extracted RNA. Only in-frame clones appear in the TCRdb table, and some are missing; sequencing was by immunoSEQ multiplex PCR. The repertoire has approximately 210,000 clones, approximately 56% of them found once; the top ten carry about 3.5%. Sequenced here: CD4+ T cells sorted from blood, sampled at week 4, from a patient treated with tofacitinib. All receptors derive from a human donor with alopecia areata.

This clone was observed a handful of times. V usage is TRBV29-1 and J usage is TRBJ1-4, with unresolved D. V was trimmed by 4 bases and J by 8 bases, leaving 11 bases between them. Germline loops: CDR1 SQVTM, CDR2 ANQGSEA. This CDR3 is 12 amino acids long. For the CDR3, the DNA is TGCAGCGTTGGACACCGAGAGGAAAAACTGTTTTTT. Protein: CSVGHREEKLFF.

Remarks on this clone: Other DNA sequences in this specimen translate into the identical CDR3. The chain employs TRBV5-1 and TRBJ1-6; D ambiguous. The ends were cut back, 0 bases at V and 10 bases at J, with 8 bases in the middle. CDR3 size: 13 residues. Per germline, CDR1 SGHRS and CDR2 YFSETQ. CDR3 in amino acids: CASSLAGRSPLHF. For the CDR3, the DNA is TGCGCCAGCAGCTTGGCGGGCAGGTCACCCCTCCACTTT.